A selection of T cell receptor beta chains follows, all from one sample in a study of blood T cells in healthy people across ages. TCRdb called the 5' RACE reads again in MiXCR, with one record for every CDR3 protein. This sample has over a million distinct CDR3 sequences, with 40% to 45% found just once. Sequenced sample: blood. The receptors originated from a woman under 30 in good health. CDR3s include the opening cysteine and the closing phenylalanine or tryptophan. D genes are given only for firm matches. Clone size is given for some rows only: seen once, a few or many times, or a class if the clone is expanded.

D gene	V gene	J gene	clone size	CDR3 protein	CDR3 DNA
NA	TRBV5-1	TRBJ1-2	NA	CASSRDGALYGYTF	TGCGCCAGCAGCCGGGACGGAGCTCTGTATGGCTACACCTTC
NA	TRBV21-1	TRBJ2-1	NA	CASSKPCEREASTYNEQFF	TGTGCCAGCAGCAAACCGTGTGAGCGGGAGGCCTCCACCTACAATGAGCAGTTCTTC
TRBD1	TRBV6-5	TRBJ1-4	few	CASSRTGGAEKLFF	TGTGCCAGCAGTCGAACAGGGGGAGCTGAAAAACTGTTTTTT
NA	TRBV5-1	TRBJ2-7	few	CASSLVNRVSEQYF	TGCGCCAGCAGCTTGGTAAACAGGGTGTCGGAGCAGTACTTC
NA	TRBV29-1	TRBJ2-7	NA	CSVRGQYADYEQYF	TGCAGCGTGCGTGGACAATACGCCGACTACGAGCAGTACTTC
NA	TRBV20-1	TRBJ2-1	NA	CSARAVLGGETSYNEQFF	TGCAGTGCTAGAGCTGTACTGGGCGGGGAAACTTCCTACAATGAGCAGTTCTTC
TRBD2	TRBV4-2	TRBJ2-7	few	CASSVAGGLVDEQYF	TGTGCCAGCAGCGTAGCGGGAGGGCTTGTGGATGAGCAGTACTTC
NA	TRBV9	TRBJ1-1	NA	CASSAGVNGDTEAFF	TGTGCCAGCAGCGCCGGCGTTAACGGAGACACTGAAGCTTTCTTT
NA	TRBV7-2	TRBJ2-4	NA	CASSQLGSRTKNIQYF	TGTGCCAGCAGCCAACTGGGTAGTAGGACCAAAAACATTCAGTACTTC
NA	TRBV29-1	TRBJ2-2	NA	CNVELGSTGELFF	TGCAACGTTGAACTGGGTTCCACCGGGGAGCTGTTTTTT
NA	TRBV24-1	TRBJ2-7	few	CAPTRDSYNEQYF	TGTGCCCCCACCCGGGACTCATACAATGAGCAGTACTTC
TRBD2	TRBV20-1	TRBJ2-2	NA	CSASRVGSGGNTGELFF	TGCAGTGCTAGTCGGGTAGGCAGCGGGGGAAACACCGGGGAGCTGTTTTTT
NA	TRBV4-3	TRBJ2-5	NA	CASSPKRQYYQETQYF	TGCGCCAGCAGCCCTAAACGGCAGTATTACCAAGAGACCCAGTACTTC
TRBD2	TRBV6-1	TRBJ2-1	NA	CASSELAAYNEQFF	TGTGCCAGCAGTGAGCTAGCGGCCTACAATGAGCAGTTCTTC
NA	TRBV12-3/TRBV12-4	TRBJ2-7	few	CASSPTSFHEQYF	TGTGCCAGCAGCCCCACTAGCTTTCACGAGCAGTACTTC
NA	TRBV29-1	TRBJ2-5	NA	CSVELSSGTHGGGLETQYF	TGCAGCGTTGAACTAAGTTCCGGGACTCACGGAGGGGGTTTGGAGACCCAGTACTTC
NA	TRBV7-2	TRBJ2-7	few	CASSLVDQPSYEQYF	TGTGCCAGCAGCTTAGTTGACCAGCCTTCCTACGAGCAGTACTTC
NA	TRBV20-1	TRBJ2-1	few	CSARAATYNEQFF	TGCAGTGCTAGGGCAGCGACCTACAATGAGCAGTTCTTC
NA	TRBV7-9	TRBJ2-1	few	CASSTEDPSSYNEQFF	TGTGCCAGCAGCACCGAGGACCCGAGCTCCTACAATGAGCAGTTCTTC
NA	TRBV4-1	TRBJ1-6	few	CASSQDPGLGTSYNSPLHF	TGCGCCAGCAGCCAAGATCCAGGGTTGGGAACCTCCTATAATTCACCCCTCCACTTT
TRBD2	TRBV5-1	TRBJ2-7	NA	CASSRLAGGPHEQYF	TGCGCCAGCAGCAGACTAGCGGGAGGACCCCATGAGCAGTACTTC
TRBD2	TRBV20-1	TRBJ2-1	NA	CSAGLAGALEQFF	TGCAGTGCTGGGCTAGCGGGGGCCCTTGAGCAGTTCTTC
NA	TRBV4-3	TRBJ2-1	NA	CASSQDVTSGYNEQFF	TGCGCCAGCAGCCAAGATGTCACCAGCGGGTACAATGAGCAGTTCTTC
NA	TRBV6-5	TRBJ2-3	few	CASSYATFTDTQYF	TGTGCCAGCAGTTACGCGACGTTCACAGATACGCAGTATTTT
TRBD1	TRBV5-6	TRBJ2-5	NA	CASSSQGAGGETQYF	TGTGCCAGCAGCTCTCAGGGGGCCGGGGGAGAGACCCAGTACTTC
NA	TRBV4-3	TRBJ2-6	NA	CASSQPTGANVLTF	TGCGCCAGCAGCCAACCGACAGGGGCCAACGTCCTGACTTTC
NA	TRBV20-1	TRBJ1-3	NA	CSARDNRRNTIYF	TGCAGTGCTAGAGACAACAGGCGAAACACCATATATTTT
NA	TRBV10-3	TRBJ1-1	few	CAISEATRPIEAFF	TGTGCCATCAGTGAGGCGACCCGTCCAATTGAAGCTTTCTTT
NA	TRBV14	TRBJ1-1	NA	CASSHDSLTEAFF	TGTGCCAGCAGCCATGACAGCCTCACTGAAGCTTTCTTT
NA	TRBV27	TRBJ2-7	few	CASSLVAAGHYEQYF	TGTGCCAGCAGTTTAGTGGCGGCGGGCCACTACGAGCAGTACTTC
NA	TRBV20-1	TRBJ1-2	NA	CSATPANYGYTF	TGCAGTGCTACCCCGGCTAACTATGGCTACACCTTC
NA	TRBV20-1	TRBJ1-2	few	CSARQVAINYGYTF	TGCAGTGCTAGACAGGTGGCCATTAACTATGGCTACACCTTC
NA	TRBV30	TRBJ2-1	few	CAWRIGAAYNEQFF	TGTGCCTGGAGGATTGGGGCGGCCTACAATGAGCAGTTCTTC
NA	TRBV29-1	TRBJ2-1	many	CSVEGVEALRLYNEQFF	TGCAGCGTTGAGGGGGTAGAGGCCCTAAGACTCTACAATGAGCAGTTCTTC
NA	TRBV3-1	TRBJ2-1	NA	CASSQVRDYILDNEQFF	TGTGCCAGCAGCCAAGTTCGAGACTATATTCTCGACAATGAGCAGTTCTTC
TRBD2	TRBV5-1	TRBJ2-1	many	CASSDGGDYNEQFF	TGCGCCAGCAGCGACGGGGGGGACTACAATGAGCAGTTCTTC
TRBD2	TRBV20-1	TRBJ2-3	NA	CSARVKDGRAQDTQYF	TGCAGTGCTAGAGTTAAGGACGGGAGGGCCCAAGATACGCAGTATTTT
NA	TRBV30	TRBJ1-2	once	CAGRDSNGYTF	TGTGCCGGGAGGGATAGTAATGGCTACACCTTC
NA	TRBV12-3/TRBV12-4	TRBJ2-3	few	CASSPVVISTDTQYF	TGTGCCAGCAGCCCCGTCGTGATTAGCACAGATACGCAGTATTTT
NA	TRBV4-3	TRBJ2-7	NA	CASSQDLDYLGDEQYF	TGCGCCAGCAGCCAAGATTTAGACTACTTAGGCGACGAGCAGTACTTC
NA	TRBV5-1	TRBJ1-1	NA	CASGRGELMMNTEAFF	TGCGCCAGCGGGAGAGGGGAATTGATGATGAACACTGAAGCTTTCTTT
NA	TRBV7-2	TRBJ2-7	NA	CASSLVAPYEQYF	TGTGCCAGCAGCTTAGTAGCCCCCTACGAGCAGTACTTC
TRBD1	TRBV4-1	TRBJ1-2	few	CASSQTGGWGYTF	TGCGCCAGCAGCCAAACAGGGGGTTGGGGCTACACCTTC
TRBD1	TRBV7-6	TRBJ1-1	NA	CASSFPGGSNTEAFF	TGTGCCAGCAGCTTCCCAGGGGGTTCGAACACTGAAGCTTTCTTT
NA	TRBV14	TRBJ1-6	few	CASSQDSVRNSPLHF	TGTGCCAGCAGCCAAGATTCAGTAAGGAATTCACCCCTCCACTTT
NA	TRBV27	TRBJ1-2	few	CASSLGAGLNYGYTF	TGTGCCAGCAGTTTAGGGGCAGGGTTGAACTATGGCTACACCTTC
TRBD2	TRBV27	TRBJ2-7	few	CASSPSGLAGVSYEQYF	TGTGCCAGCAGTCCATCCGGGCTAGCGGGAGTGTCCTACGAGCAGTACTTC
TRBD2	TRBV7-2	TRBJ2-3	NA	CASSFRTSGGIAFTDTQYF	TGTGCCAGCAGCTTCCGAACTAGCGGGGGGATCGCTTTCACAGATACGCAGTATTTT
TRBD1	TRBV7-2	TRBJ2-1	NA	CASSGGTGSNNEQFF	TGTGCCAGCAGCGGCGGGACAGGGAGTAACAATGAGCAGTTCTTC
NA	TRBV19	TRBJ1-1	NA	CASSSSDPNTEAFF	TGTGCCAGTAGTTCCTCAGACCCGAACACTGAAGCTTTCTTT